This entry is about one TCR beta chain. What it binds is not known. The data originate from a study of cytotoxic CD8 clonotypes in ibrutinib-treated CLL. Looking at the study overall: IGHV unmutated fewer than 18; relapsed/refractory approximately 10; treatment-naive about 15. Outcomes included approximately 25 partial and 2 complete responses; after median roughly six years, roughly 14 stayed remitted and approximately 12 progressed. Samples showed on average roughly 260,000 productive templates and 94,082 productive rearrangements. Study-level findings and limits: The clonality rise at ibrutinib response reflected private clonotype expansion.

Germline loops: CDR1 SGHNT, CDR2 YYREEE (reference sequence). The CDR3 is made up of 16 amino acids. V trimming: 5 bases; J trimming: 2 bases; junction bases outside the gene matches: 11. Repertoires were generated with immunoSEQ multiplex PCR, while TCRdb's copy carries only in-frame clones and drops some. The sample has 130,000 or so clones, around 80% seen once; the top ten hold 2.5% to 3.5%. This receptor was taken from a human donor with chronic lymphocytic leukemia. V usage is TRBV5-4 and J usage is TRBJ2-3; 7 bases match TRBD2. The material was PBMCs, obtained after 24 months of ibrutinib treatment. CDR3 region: CASREDLAEPTDTQYF. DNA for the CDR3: TGTGCCAGCAGGGAAGACCTAGCGGAGCCCACAGATACGCAGTATTTT. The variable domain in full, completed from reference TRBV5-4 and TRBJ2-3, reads ETGVTQSPTHLIKTRGQQVTLRCSSQSGHNTVSWYQQALGQGPQFIFQYYREEENGRGNFPPRFSGLQFPNYSSELNVNALELDDSALYLCASREDLAEPTDTQYFGPGTRLTVL.